This entry lists 26 T cell receptor beta chains sequenced from one sample in a study of shared clonotypes between healthy human individuals. Repertoires were generated with immunoSEQ multiplex PCR, while TCRdb's copy carries only in-frame clones and drops some. The data contain about a million clones, 65% to 80% of them seen just once; the ten biggest clones take up approximately 1.3%. The sequenced sample consisted of memory CD4+ T cells sorted from blood. Subset noted: CD45RA-negative fraction. The receptors stem from a man aged 18 to 29 in good health.

Only a few counts were recorded for this clone. The chain uses TRBV10-3 and TRBJ2-7, with 8 bases aligning to TRBD1. CDR1 is ENHRY, CDR2 SYGVKD, per germline. CDR3 length: 16 residues. With 6 bases clipped from V and 7 bases from J, the junction kept 17 bases outside the gene matches. The CDR3, as DNA: TGTGCCATCAGCCCTAACCCGGGACAGGCGGGTGAAGAGCAGTACTTC. As protein: CAISPNPGQAGEEQYF.

The chain is built from TRBV5-1 and TRBJ2-2, with 7 bases aligning to TRBD2. There are 17 residues in the CDR3. Per the germline V gene, CDR1 is SGHRS and CDR2 is YFSETQ. Trimming cost V 2 bases and J 1 base; bases outside gene matches: 8. The CDR3, as DNA: TGCGCCAGCAGCTTTCTCGGGGGGACGGTGAACACCGGGGAGCTGTTTTTT. It translates to CASSFLGGTVNTGELFF.

On this clone itself: Other DNA sequences in the same sample also yield this CDR3. V gene TRBV7-8 combines with J gene TRBJ1-5; unclear D gene. The V and J ends lost 1 base and 4 bases respectively, with 8 bases between them. CDR1 is SGHVS, CDR2 FQNEAQ, per germline. This CDR3 has 14 amino acids. CDR3 amino acids: CASSLVGLNQPQHF. In DNA, the CDR3 is TGTGCCAGCAGCTTAGTAGGCTTAAATCAGCCCCAGCATTTT.

This sequence joins TRBV4-3 and TRBJ1-6, with a tentative D call TRBD1 (6 bases). The CDR3 has 14 amino acids. Trimming took off 5 bases at V and 5 bases at J, with 10 bases between the two ends. Germline V CDR1 and CDR2: LGHNA, YSLEER. The DNA of the CDR3 is TGCGCCAGCAGCATACACAGGGATAATTCACCCCTCCACTTT. It codes for CASSIHRDNSPLHF.

V gene TRBV7-2 combines with J gene TRBJ1-5, with D uncertain. Germline CDR1 SGHTA, CDR2 FQGNSA. Trimming removed 5 bases at V and 7 bases at J, with 9 bases between. The length of the CDR3 is 12 residues. The CDR3 sequence: CASSIPGQPQHF. The CDR3 DNA sequence: TGTGCCAGCAGCATCCCAGGCCAGCCCCAGCATTTT.

V gene TRBV4-1 combines with J gene TRBJ2-7; 11 bases fit TRBD1. Germline assignment: CDR1 MGHRA and CDR2 YSYEKL. The V gene end was trimmed by 4 bases and the J gene end by 5 bases; junction bases not matched to a gene: 7. The CDR3 extends over 15 amino acids. CDR3 protein: CASSPGQGAVDEQYF. CDR3 in DNA: TGCGCCAGCAGCCCCGGACAGGGGGCTGTCGACGAGCAGTACTTC.

Many counts were recorded for this clone. The sample holds other DNA sequences that translate to the same CDR3. V usage is TRBV5-5 and J usage is TRBJ2-7; possibly TRBD2 for D (6 bases). From germline, CDR1 is SGHKS and CDR2 YYEKEE (reference sequence). The CDR3 sequence is 14 residues long. Trimming took off 4 bases at V and 3 bases at J, with 14 bases between the two ends. The CDR3 DNA reads as TGTGCCAGCAGCCCGGGACTGTTGAACTACGAGCAGTACTTC. It is translated as CASSPGLLNYEQYF.

The chain recombines TRBV28 with TRBJ1-2; possibly TRBD1 for D (6 bases). Germline CDR1 MDHEN, CDR2 SYDVKM. The CDR3 has 14 residues. V was shortened by 5 bases and J by 5 bases, with 15 bases between the two germline ends. The CDR3 sequence: CASSVQPGVYGYTF. The CDR3 DNA follows: TGTGCCAGCAGTGTACAACCAGGGGTGTATGGCTACACCTTC.

The chain joins TRBV11-3 to TRBJ1-3; TRBD1 matches 7 bases. The V and J ends lost 5 bases and 4 bases, in that order; junction bases with no gene match: 2. Germline V gene sequence: CDR1 SGHNT, CDR2 YENEEA. The CDR3 is 13 residues long. CDR3 coding DNA: TGTGCCAGCAGCATGACAGGGGGAAACACCATATATTTT. This translates into CASSMTGGNTIYF.

J is TRBJ2-7 and V is TRBV30, with D hard to call. Trimming cost V 3 bases and J 3 bases, with 18 bases left between them. This CDR3 spans 15 amino acids. CDR1 is GTSNPN and CDR2 is SVGIG in the germline V gene (reference sequence). The CDR3 sequence: CAWRPTINPSYEQYF. Here the CDR3 DNA reads TGTGCCTGGAGGCCAACGATTAACCCAAGCTACGAGCAGTACTTC.

The V and J genes are TRBV5-5 and TRBJ2-5; D is unclear. Per germline, CDR1 SGHKS and CDR2 YYEKEE (reference sequence). This CDR3 is 12 amino acids long. V gave up 5 bases and J gave up 5 bases, with 10 bases separating them. CDR3 nucleotides: TGTGCCAGCAGTCTTTCCGCCGAGACCCAGTACTTC. This gives the protein CASSLSAETQYF.

This clone was seen only a few times. The rearrangement joins TRBV11-1 to TRBJ2-5; 11 bases line up with TRBD2. The CDR3 contains 15 residues. V lost 5 bases, J lost 0 bases, and 2 bases stayed unmatched. Germline CDR1 reads SGHAT; CDR2 reads FQDESV (reference sequence). The CDR3 DNA sequence: TGTGCCAGCAGCCTGGGACTAGCGGACCAAGAGACCCAGTACTTC. Its translation is CASSLGLADQETQYF.

The CDR3 DNA sequence: TGTGCCAGCTCACTACAGGGTTCCCTGTCGGATGGCTACACCTTC. Translated: CASSLQGSLSDGYTF. This chain connects TRBV18 to TRBJ1-2; D might be TRBD1 (6 bases). Trimming left V 4 bases short and J 6 bases short, with 18 bases between. The CDR3 is 15 amino acids. Germline CDR1 reads KGHSH; CDR2 reads LQKENI.

V and J are TRBV7-2 and TRBJ2-7; D may be TRBD2 (6 bases). Trimming took 3 bases from V and 3 from J, leaving 12 bases between them. Germline CDR1 reads SGHTA; CDR2 reads FQGNSA. This CDR3 comprises 14 residues. CDR3 bases: TGTGCCAGCAGCTTCAGGGACTCGAACTACGAGCAGTACTTC. It yields the protein CASSFRDSNYEQYF.

The chain joins TRBV11-2 to TRBJ2-1; 8 nucleotides agree with TRBD2. Germline values: CDR1 SGHAT, CDR2 FQNNGV. This CDR3 spans 14 amino acids. J gave up 4 bases and V 3 bases, and 2 bases lay outside the gene matches. CDR3 in DNA: TGTGCCAGCAGCTTTAGCGGGATTTACAATGAGCAGTTCTTC. Its protein is CASSFSGIYNEQFF.

The CDR3, as DNA: TGCAGCGTTGTAGGGGGCGGCGGGAGGAGCACAGATACGCAGTATTTT. Its translation: CSVVGGGGRSTDTQYF. The chain recombines TRBV29-1 with TRBJ2-3; D is possibly TRBD2 (8 bases). Deletions cut 4 bases from V and 0 bases from J, with 17 bases between. The CDR3 sequence is 16 residues long. Germline loops: CDR1 SQVTM, CDR2 ANQGSEA.

This clone is a singleton in its sample. This chain uses TRBV11-2 with TRBJ2-2; D unresolved. The ends were cut back, 0 bases at V and 11 bases at J, with 10 bases in the middle. The V gene's germline CDR1 is SGHAT and CDR2 FQNNGV. The CDR3 is 13 amino acids. CDR3 sequence: CASSLDLRVELFF. In DNA form, the CDR3 reads TGTGCCAGCAGCTTAGATCTCCGGGTTGAGCTGTTTTTT. The whole variable domain, remainder taken from reference TRBV11-2 and TRBJ2-2, is EAGVAQSPRYKIIEKRQSVAFWCNPISGHATLYWYQQILGQGPKLLIQFQNNGVVDDSQLPKDRFSAERLKGVDSTLKIQPAKLEDSAVYLCASSLDLRVELFFGEGSRLTVL.

The rearrangement uses TRBV18 and TRBJ2-7; 10 bases line up with TRBD2. V was pared by 6 bases and J by 2 bases, with 4 bases of the junction left unmatched. The CDR3 contains 14 residues. The germline V gene has CDR1 KGHSH and CDR2 LQKENI. DNA of the CDR3: TGTGCCAGCTCCGAGCGGGAGGGCCCCTACGAGCAGTACTTC. This sequence encodes CASSEREGPYEQYF.

The rearrangement joins TRBV19 to TRBJ1-5; D remains ambiguous. This CDR3 region has 13 residues. Looked up from germline, CDR1 is LNHDA and CDR2 is SQIVND (reference sequence). V lost 2 bases and J 5 bases, leaving 7 bases between the germline ends. CDR3 nucleotides: TGTGCCAGTAGTATAACAAATTATCAGCCCCAGCATTTT. Protein: CASSITNYQPQHF.

V gene TRBV5-1 combines with J gene TRBJ2-1; TRBD1 matches at 12 bases. This CDR3 has 15 amino acids. Germline V gives CDR1 SGHRS, CDR2 YFSETQ. Trimming at V came to 5 bases and at J to 8 bases, leaving 8 bases not matched to a gene. The CDR3 nucleotides read TGCGCCAGCAGAAGACCGGGACAGGGGGCGGATGAGCAGTTCTTC. As protein: CASRRPGQGADEQFF. Based on the CDR3 plus reference TRBV5-1 and TRBJ2-1, the full variable domain is KAGVTQTPRYLIKTRGQQVTLSCSPISGHRSVSWYQQTPGQGLQFLFEYFSETQRNKGNFPGRFSGRQFSNSRSEMNVSTLELGDSALYLCASRRPGQGADEQFFGPGTRLTVL.

This sequence joins TRBV4-2 and TRBJ2-1; D is undetermined. Germline CDR1 and CDR2: LGHNA and YNFKEQ. The V gene lost 1 base and the J gene lost 9 bases, with 13 bases spanning the gap. This CDR3 spans 14 amino acids. The CDR3: CASSQGYSSPEQFF. DNA of the CDR3: TGTGCCAGCAGCCAAGGCTACTCCTCCCCTGAGCAGTTCTTC.

This clone was detected only once. The chain is built from TRBV5-1 and TRBJ2-7; D perhaps matches TRBD1 (5 bases). Trimming removed 1 base from V and 2 bases from J, with 7 bases in between. Germline V gene sequence: CDR1 SGHRS, CDR2 YFSETQ. The CDR3 totals 13 residues. The CDR3 reads CASSLNRTYEQYF. The CDR3, as DNA: TGCGCCAGCAGCTTGAACAGGACCTACGAGCAGTACTTC.

The chain has TRBV5-8 and TRBJ2-7; D might be TRBD1 or TRBD2, each matching 5 bases. The CDR3 has 14 residues. V was pared by 4 bases and J by 0 bases, with 11 bases between. The germline V gene encodes CDR1 SGHTS and CDR2 YDEGEE. The CDR3 region is CASSPWGSSYEQYF. The CDR3 coding sequence is TGTGCCAGCAGCCCGTGGGGGAGCTCCTACGAGCAGTACTTC.

As to this clone: Other DNA sequences in this sample translate to the same CDR3. The J gene is TRBJ2-2, the V gene TRBV4-3, with D uncertain. CDR1 LGHNA and CDR2 YSLEER come from the germline V gene. V was pared by 1 base and J by 1 base, with 7 bases between. This CDR3 region has 15 residues. The CDR3 bases are TGCGCCAGCAGCCAAGTTGGTGGGAACACCGGGGAGCTGTTTTTT. Translated: CASSQVGGNTGELFF.

This clone has just a few counts. Other DNA variants within this sample encode the same CDR3. The chain is built from TRBV5-1 and TRBJ2-2; TRBD1 agrees at 8 bases. With 2 bases clipped from V and 4 bases from J, the junction kept 4 bases outside the gene matches. The V gene's germline CDR1 is SGHRS and CDR2 YFSETQ. There are 15 residues in the CDR3. CDR3 amino acids: CASSFGQGSTGELFF. The CDR3, as DNA: TGCGCCAGCAGCTTCGGACAGGGAAGCACCGGGGAGCTGTTTTTT.

The chain carries TRBV9 and TRBJ1-1; D remains unclear. Germline values: CDR1 SGDLS, CDR2 YYNGEE. V lost 0 bases, J lost 0 bases, and 9 bases lay in between. The CDR3 consists of 15 residues. The CDR3: CASSVDGSMNTEAFF. Written as DNA, the CDR3 is TGTGCCAGCAGCGTAGATGGCAGCATGAACACTGAAGCTTTCTTT.